This TCR beta chain was sequenced in a study of OX40 agonist ivuxolimab in advanced cancers. The overall study: Patients received the agonistic anti-OX40 (CD134) antibody ivuxolimab.

Generated by immunoSEQ multiplex PCR, the TCRdb table keeps only in-frame clones and is missing some. The sample holds 52,000 or so clones, 82% seen once. This CDR3 region has 14 residues. CDR1 SGHDT and CDR2 YYEEEE come from the germline V gene. Trimming stripped 3 bases from V and 0 bases from J, with 7 bases between. Notes on the study in general: Within 6 weeks, CD4+ and CD8+ blood T cells expanded clonally at 0.1 to 3.0 mg/kg.

As regards this clone: Its specificity is unknown.

This TCR was sampled from an adult with an advanced solid tumor such as melanoma, head and neck, liver or kidney cancer. The material sequenced was CD4+ or CD8+ T cells sorted from blood, taken in a trial of the OX40 agonist ivuxolimab. The chain recombines TRBV5-6 with TRBJ2-4; D ambiguous. CDR3 DNA sequence: TGTGCCAGCAGCTGGGTGGGAGCCAAAAACATTCAGTACTTC. This codes for CASSWVGAKNIQYF.